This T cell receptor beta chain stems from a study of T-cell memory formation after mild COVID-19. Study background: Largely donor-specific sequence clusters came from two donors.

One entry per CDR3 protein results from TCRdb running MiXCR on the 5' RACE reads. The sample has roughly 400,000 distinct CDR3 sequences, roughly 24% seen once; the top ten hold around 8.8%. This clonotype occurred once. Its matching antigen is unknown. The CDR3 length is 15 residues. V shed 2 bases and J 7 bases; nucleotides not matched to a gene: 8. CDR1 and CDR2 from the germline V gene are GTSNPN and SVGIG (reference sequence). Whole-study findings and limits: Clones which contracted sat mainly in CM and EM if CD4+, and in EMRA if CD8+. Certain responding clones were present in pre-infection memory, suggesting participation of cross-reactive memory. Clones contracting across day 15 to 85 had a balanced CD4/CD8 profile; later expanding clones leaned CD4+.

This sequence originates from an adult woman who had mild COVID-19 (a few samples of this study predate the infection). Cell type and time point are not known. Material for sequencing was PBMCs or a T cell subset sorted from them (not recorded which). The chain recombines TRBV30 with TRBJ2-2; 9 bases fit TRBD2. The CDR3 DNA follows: TGTGCCTGGAGTCCCGGACTAGCGAGTGGCGGGGAGCTGTTTTTT. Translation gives CAWSPGLASGGELFF.